Listed here are 24 T cell receptor beta chains from one sample, sequenced in a study of blood T cell repertoires in COVID-19. Clones were sequenced by immunoSEQ multiplex PCR, and TCRdb holds only the in-frame ones, with some missing. The repertoire includes about 250,000 clones, 88% of them detected once, and 0.75% to 1% sits in the top ten. Input material: peripheral blood. These receptors were obtained from a middle-aged woman who had recovered from COVID-19.

The chain has TRBV20-1 and TRBJ1-2; D unresolved. Trimming took 3 bases from V and 3 from J, leaving 8 bases between them. CDR1 is DFQATT, CDR2 SNEGSKA, per germline (reference sequence). The CDR3 runs 12 residues. The CDR3 DNA sequence: TGCAGTGCTAGTCCCGAGGACTATGGCTACACCTTC. Its protein is CSASPEDYGYTF.

The chain is built from TRBV27 and TRBJ1-2, with TRBD1 as a possible D gene (5 bases). The germline V and J ends were trimmed by 6 bases and 6 bases, with 20 bases remaining between them. CDR3 length: 15 amino acids. Germline lookup yields CDR1 MNHEY and CDR2 SMNVEV (reference sequence). In DNA, the CDR3 is TGTGCCAGCAGCCACCCCTCTCCGGGGGGGGATGGCTACACCTTC. Amino acids: CASSHPSPGGDGYTF.

J is TRBJ2-1 and V is TRBV18, with 8 bases aligning to TRBD2. This CDR3 spans 15 amino acids. V shed 6 bases and J 0 bases; nucleotides not matched to a gene: 4. In germline, CDR1 is KGHSH, CDR2 LQKENI. CDR3 amino acids: CASSQSGSSYNEQFF. CDR3 DNA: TGTGCCAGCTCCCAGAGCGGGAGCTCCTACAATGAGCAGTTCTTC.

The V and J genes are TRBV9 and TRBJ2-3; D remains unclear. The CDR3 consists of 15 residues. The V end lost 0 bases, the J end lost 1 base, and 9 bases lay between the germline ends. Germline CDR1 is SGDLS and CDR2 is YYNGEE. As DNA, the CDR3 is TGTGCCAGCAGCGTAGGGCGGATCGGCACAGATACGCAGTATTTT. Protein: CASSVGRIGTDTQYF.

The rearrangement uses TRBV11-3 and TRBJ1-3; D might be TRBD1 (6 bases). Germline V lookup: CDR1 SGHNT, CDR2 YENEEA. The CDR3 has 16 residues. V was pared by 1 base and J by 4 bases, with 14 bases between. The CDR3 DNA reads as TGTGCCAGCAGCTTAGGGGCAGGGGTGCGCGGAAACACCATATATTTT. Amino acid sequence: CASSLGAGVRGNTIYF.

The J gene is TRBJ2-5, the V gene TRBV5-1; 7 nucleotides match TRBD2. The germline V gene has CDR1 SGHRS and CDR2 YFSETQ. V gave up 4 bases and J gave up 1 base; unmatched junction bases: 10. This CDR3 has 16 residues. The CDR3 DNA follows: TGCGCCAGCAGCCTCGGGCCTAGCGGAGCCCAAGAGACCCAGTACTTC. It yields the protein CASSLGPSGAQETQYF.

The rearrangement joins TRBV7-6 to TRBJ2-7, with a possible D match to TRBD1 (6 bases). The germline gives CDR1 SGHVS, CDR2 FNYEAQ. V gave up 5 bases and J gave up 0 bases, with 11 bases separating them. The CDR3 extends over 14 amino acids. CDR3 sequence reads: CASSPGEASYEQYF. For the CDR3, the DNA is TGTGCCAGCAGCCCAGGGGAAGCCTCCTACGAGCAGTACTTC.

The J gene is TRBJ1-4, the V gene TRBV19; no reliable D call. The length of the CDR3 is 13 residues. CDR1 is LNHDA, CDR2 SQIVND, per germline (reference sequence). Deletions cut 5 bases from V and 8 bases from J, with 12 bases between. CDR3 in DNA: TGTGCCAGTAGTCCCGGGGTTTTCGAAAAACTGTTTTTT. Translated: CASSPGVFEKLFF.

The gene calls are TRBV18 and TRBJ2-2; D is unresolved. CDR3 size: 13 residues. In germline, CDR1 is KGHSH, CDR2 LQKENI. Trimming pared 2 bases from V and 4 bases from J, leaving 5 bases between. This CDR3 is CASSPALTGELFF. CDR3 DNA sequence: TGTGCCAGCTCACCAGCACTCACCGGGGAGCTGTTTTTT.

The chain employs TRBV7-2 and TRBJ2-3; 7 bases map to TRBD2. This CDR3 has 14 amino acids. Losses at the gene ends were 5 bases for V and 8 bases for J; bases not matched to a gene: 10. Germline CDR1 SGHTA, CDR2 FQGNSA. CDR3: CASSPGSPGGTQYF. The CDR3 DNA is TGTGCCAGCAGCCCAGGGAGCCCGGGGGGTACGCAGTATTTT.

The rearrangement joins TRBV10-3 to TRBJ2-1; TRBD2 matches 15 bases. The CDR3 sequence is 16 residues long. Germline V gives CDR1 ENHRY, CDR2 SYGVKD. With 4 bases clipped from V and 4 bases from J, the junction kept 2 bases outside the gene matches. The CDR3 region has the DNA TGTGCCATCAGTGGCGGGACTAGCGGGGGGTACAATGAGCAGTTCTTC. Its translation: CAISGGTSGGYNEQFF.

This clone has only a few counts. The chain combines TRBV19 with TRBJ1-1, with TRBD1 as a possible D gene (6 bases). Germline V gene lookup returns CDR1 LNHDA and CDR2 SQIVND (reference sequence). V was cut by 5 bases and J by 4 bases, with 20 bases left in between. The CDR3 contains 16 residues. In DNA form, the CDR3 reads TGTGCCAGTAGTTCCTTGGGGGGCGGGGGAACCACTGAAGCTTTCTTT. Residues: CASSSLGGGGTTEAFF.

Note on this clone: The same CDR3 arises from other DNA sequences in this sample as well. This chain uses TRBV3-1 (or the pseudogene TRBV3-2) with TRBJ1-1; possible D gene TRBD1, 6 bases. The germline V gene has CDR1 LGHDT and CDR2 YNNKEL (reference sequence). V was cut by 4 bases and J by 1 base, with 10 bases left in between. CDR3 length: 14 residues. Written as DNA, the CDR3 is TGTGCCAGCAGCCCCAGGGGCGGGAACACTGAAGCTTTCTTT. Residues: CASSPRGGNTEAFF.

The V gene is TRBV6-1, the J gene TRBJ2-7; 8 positions agree with TRBD1. The germline V gene has CDR1 MNHNS and CDR2 SASEGT. CDR3 length equals 14 residues. V shed 3 bases, J shed 3 bases, and the junction held 4 bases outside the gene matches. In DNA, the CDR3 is TGTGCCAGCAGTGAGCAGGGGGCAAGCTACGAGCAGTACTTC. This sequence encodes CASSEQGASYEQYF.

J is TRBJ1-6 and V is TRBV5-1; D unresolved. V lost 2 bases and J 7 bases, leaving 13 bases between the germline ends. The germline V gene encodes CDR1 SGHRS and CDR2 YFSETQ. The CDR3 has 15 amino acids. The CDR3 loop is CASSFPGSNNSPLHF. The CDR3 coding sequence is TGCGCCAGCAGCTTCCCCGGGTCAAACAATTCACCCCTCCACTTT.

This clone was counted a single time. The chain combines TRBV12-3 or TRBV12-4 with TRBJ1-2, with D tentatively TRBD1 (6 bases). The CDR3 covers 13 residues. V dropped 6 bases and J dropped 4 bases, with 12 bases sitting between them. The chain's CDR3 is CASRPTGPYGYTF. DNA for the CDR3: TGTGCCAGCAGACCTACAGGGCCCTATGGCTACACCTTC.

This chain joins TRBV4-3 and TRBJ2-7; D is perhaps TRBD1 (6 bases). Germline lookup yields CDR1 LGHNA and CDR2 YSLEER. This CDR3 has 15 amino acids. V was clipped by 1 base and J by 2 bases, with 12 bases between them. The CDR3 coding sequence is TGCGCCAGCAGCCAAGGTGGGGGCAATACCTACGAGCAGTACTTC. Amino acids: CASSQGGGNTYEQYF.

CDR3 sequence reads: CASSRTGGGSPLHF. The CDR3 DNA reads as TGTGCCAGCAGCCGTACAGGGGGCGGTTCACCCCTCCACTTT. The chain uses TRBV6-5 and TRBJ1-6; 9 bases agree with TRBD1. This CDR3 has 14 amino acids. Germline values: CDR1 MNHEY, CDR2 SVGAGI. With 6 bases clipped from V and 9 bases from J, the junction kept 6 bases outside the gene matches.

The gene calls are TRBV5-1 and TRBJ2-7, with D maybe TRBD2 (5 bases). CDR3 length equals 16 residues. V lost 0 bases and J 0 bases, leaving 13 bases between the germline ends. In germline, CDR1 is SGHRS, CDR2 YFSETQ. The CDR3 nucleotides read TGCGCCAGCAGCTTGGCCGTTCTAGCAGGCTCCTACGAGCAGTACTTC. The encoded protein is CASSLAVLAGSYEQYF.

J is TRBJ2-1 and V is TRBV7-9, with TRBD1 identical over 11 bases. The V gene's germline CDR1 is SEHNR and CDR2 FQNEAQ (reference sequence). After removal of 1 base from V and 6 bases from J, the junction contained 14 bases not matched to a gene. The CDR3 contains 19 residues. CDR3 nucleotide sequence: TGTGCCAGCAGCTTAGGCCCCGCCCTACCGGGACAGGGGGGCAATGAGCAGTTCTTC. It specifies CASSLGPALPGQGGNEQFF. The variable domain in full, completed from reference TRBV7-9 and TRBJ2-1, reads DTGVSQNPRHKITKRGQNVTFRCDPISEHNRLYWYRQTLGQGPEFLTYFQNEAQLEKSRLLSDRFSAERPKGSFSTLEIQRTEQGDSAMYLCASSLGPALPGQGGNEQFFGPGTRLTVL.

The genes are TRBV4-3 and TRBJ2-2; the D is unclear. CDR1 and CDR2 (germline): LGHNA, YSLEER. The ends were cut back, 4 bases at V and 7 bases at J, with 7 bases in the middle. The CDR3 consists of 12 residues. CDR3 in amino acids: CASSLSGGELFF. The CDR3 DNA follows: TGCGCCAGCAGCCTTAGTGGCGGGGAGCTGTTTTTT.

The J gene is TRBJ1-3, the V gene TRBV5-1, with 7 bases aligning to TRBD1. Germline V gene lookup returns CDR1 SGHRS and CDR2 YFSETQ. V shed 0 bases and J 0 bases; nucleotides not matched to a gene: 3. The CDR3 runs 16 residues. The CDR3 region has the DNA TGCGCCAGCAGCTTGGGGCAGGGGGACTCTGGAAACACCATATATTTT. Translating it yields CASSLGQGDSGNTIYF. Based on the CDR3 plus reference TRBV5-1 and TRBJ1-3, the full variable domain is KAGVTQTPRYLIKTRGQQVTLSCSPISGHRSVSWYQQTPGQGLQFLFEYFSETQRNKGNFPGRFSGRQFSNSRSEMNVSTLELGDSALYLCASSLGQGDSGNTIYFGEGSWLTVV.

The rearrangement uses TRBV27 and TRBJ2-1; 12 bases line up with TRBD2. J lost 7 bases, V lost 5 bases, and 6 bases had no gene match. Germline-derived CDR1 and CDR2 are MNHEY and SMNVEV (reference sequence). CDR3 length: 15 residues. In nucleotides, the CDR3 is TGTGCCAGCAGTCCCCGGACTAGCGGGATGAATGAGCAGTTCTTC. Its protein is CASSPRTSGMNEQFF.

The chain is built from TRBV27 and TRBJ1-3; perhaps TRBD1 as D (5 bases). This CDR3 region has 17 residues. Per the germline V gene, CDR1 is MNHEY and CDR2 is SMNVEV (reference sequence). V lost 5 bases and J lost 0, with 17 bases in between. CDR3 coding DNA: TGTGCCAGCAGTCCGCCATCGGACATCAGCTCTGGAAACACCATATATTTT. Protein product: CASSPPSDISSGNTIYF.